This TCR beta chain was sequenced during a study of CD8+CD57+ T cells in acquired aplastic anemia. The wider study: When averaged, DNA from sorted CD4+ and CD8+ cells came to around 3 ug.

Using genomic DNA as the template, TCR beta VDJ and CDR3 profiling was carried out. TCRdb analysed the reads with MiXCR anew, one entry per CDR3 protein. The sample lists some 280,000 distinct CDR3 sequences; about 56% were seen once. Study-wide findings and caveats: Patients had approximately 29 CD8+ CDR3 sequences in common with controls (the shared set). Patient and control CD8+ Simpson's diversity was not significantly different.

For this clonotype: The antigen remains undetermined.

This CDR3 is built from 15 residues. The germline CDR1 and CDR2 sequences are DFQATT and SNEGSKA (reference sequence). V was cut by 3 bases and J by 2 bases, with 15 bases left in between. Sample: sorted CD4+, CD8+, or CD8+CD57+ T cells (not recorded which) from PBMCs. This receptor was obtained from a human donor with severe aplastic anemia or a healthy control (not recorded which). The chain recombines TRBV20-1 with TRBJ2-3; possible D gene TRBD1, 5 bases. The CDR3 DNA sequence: TGCAGTGCTAGCCCATCCCTGGGGCTCACAGATACGCAGTATTTT. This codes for CSASPSLGLTDTQYF.